This section outlines one T cell receptor (beta chain) sequence together with its context. In blood CD8+ and CD4+ T cells, TCR beta underwent sequencing. TEMRA cells were enriched by FACS, and CD4+ and CD8+ T cells were negatively isolated. Random hexamers were used to reverse transcribe the RNA input (roughly 0.5 to 1 ug). TCRdb ran MiXCR on the immunoSEQ multiplex PCR reads and lists one entry per CDR3 protein. The sample has 200,000 to 250,000 distinct CDR3 sequences; 94% are singletons. These data come from a study of CD8 T cells in Susac syndrome. This sequence originates from a human donor with Susac syndrome. The specimen sequenced was CD4+ T cells from PBMCs.

The CDR3 DNA sequence: TGTGCCTGGAGTCGGGGGGTGGACAATGAGCAGTTCTTC. Protein: CAWSRGVDNEQFF. The V and J genes are TRBV30 and TRBJ2-1; 7 bases line up with TRBD2. V was clipped by 2 bases and J by 5 bases; unmatched bases: 3. The CDR3 consists of 13 residues. Germline values: CDR1 GTSNPN, CDR2 SVGIG (reference sequence).